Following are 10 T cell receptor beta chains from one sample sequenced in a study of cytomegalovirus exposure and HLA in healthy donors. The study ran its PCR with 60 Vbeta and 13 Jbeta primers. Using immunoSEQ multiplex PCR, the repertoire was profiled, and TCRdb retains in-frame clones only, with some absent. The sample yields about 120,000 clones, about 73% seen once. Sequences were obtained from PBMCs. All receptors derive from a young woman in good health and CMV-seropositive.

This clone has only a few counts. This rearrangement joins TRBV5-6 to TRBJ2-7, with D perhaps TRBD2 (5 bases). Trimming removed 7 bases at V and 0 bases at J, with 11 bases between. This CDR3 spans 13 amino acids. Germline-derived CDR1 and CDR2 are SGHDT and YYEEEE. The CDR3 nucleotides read TGTGCCAGCCACCTTCGGGGCTCCTACGAGCAGTACTTC. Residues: CASHLRGSYEQYF. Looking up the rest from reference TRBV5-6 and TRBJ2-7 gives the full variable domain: DAGVTQSPTHLIKTRGQQVTLRCSPKSGHDTVSWYQQALGQGPQFIFQYYEEEERQRGNFPDRFSGHQFPNYSSELNVNALLLGDSALYLCASHLRGSYEQYFGPGTRLTVT.

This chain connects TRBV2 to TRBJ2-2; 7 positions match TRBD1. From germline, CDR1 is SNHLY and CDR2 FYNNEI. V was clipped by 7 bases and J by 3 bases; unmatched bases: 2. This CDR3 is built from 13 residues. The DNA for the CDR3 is TGTGCCAGCATGGGGACAGACACCGGGGAGCTGTTTTTT. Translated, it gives CASMGTDTGELFF.

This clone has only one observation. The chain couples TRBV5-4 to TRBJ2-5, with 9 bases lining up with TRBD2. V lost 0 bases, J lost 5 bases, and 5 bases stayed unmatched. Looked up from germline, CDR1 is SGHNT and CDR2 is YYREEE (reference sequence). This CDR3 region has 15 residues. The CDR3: CASSLARGGGETQYF. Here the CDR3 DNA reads TGTGCCAGCAGCTTGGCGCGGGGGGGCGGTGAGACCCAGTACTTC.

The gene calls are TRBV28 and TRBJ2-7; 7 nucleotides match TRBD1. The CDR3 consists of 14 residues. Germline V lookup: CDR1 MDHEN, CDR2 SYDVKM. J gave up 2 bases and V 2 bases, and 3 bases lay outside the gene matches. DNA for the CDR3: TGTGCCAGCAGTTTAGCCGGACAGGCCTACGAGCAGTACTTC. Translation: CASSLAGQAYEQYF.

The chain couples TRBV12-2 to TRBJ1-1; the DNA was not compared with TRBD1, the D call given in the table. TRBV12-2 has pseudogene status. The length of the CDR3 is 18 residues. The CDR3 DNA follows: TGTGCAAGTCGCTTAAGACAGGGGGCCGGGCGTATGAACACTGAAGCTTTCTTT. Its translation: CASRLRQGAGRMNTEAFF.

The CDR3 region has the DNA TGTGCCAGTAGTATTACGGGGGGCTTCGGTGAGACCCAGTACTTC. This gives the protein CASSITGGFGETQYF. The chain has TRBV19 and TRBJ2-5; D perhaps matches TRBD2 (7 bases). This CDR3 region has 15 residues. V gave up 3 bases and J gave up 5 bases, with 16 bases separating them. Germline V gene data show CDR1 as LNHDA and CDR2 as SQIVND (reference sequence).

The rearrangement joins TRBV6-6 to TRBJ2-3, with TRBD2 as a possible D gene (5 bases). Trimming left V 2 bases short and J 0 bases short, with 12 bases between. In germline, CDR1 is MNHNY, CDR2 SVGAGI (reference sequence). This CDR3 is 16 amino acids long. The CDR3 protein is CASSYRHRGSTDTQYF. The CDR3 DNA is TGTGCCAGCAGTTACCGACATAGAGGGAGCACAGATACGCAGTATTTT.

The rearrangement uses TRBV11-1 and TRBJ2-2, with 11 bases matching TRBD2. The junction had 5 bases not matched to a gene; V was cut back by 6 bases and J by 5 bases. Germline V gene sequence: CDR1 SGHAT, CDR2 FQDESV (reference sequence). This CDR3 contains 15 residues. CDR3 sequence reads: CASRPTSGETGELFF. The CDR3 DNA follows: TGTGCCAGCAGGCCGACTAGCGGGGAGACCGGGGAGCTGTTTTTT. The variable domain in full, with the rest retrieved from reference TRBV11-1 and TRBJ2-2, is EAEVAQSPRYKITEKSQAVAFWCDPISGHATLYWYRQILGQGPELLVQFQDESVVDDSQLPKDRFSAERLKGVDSTLKIQPAELGDSAMYLCASRPTSGETGELFFGEGSRLTVL.

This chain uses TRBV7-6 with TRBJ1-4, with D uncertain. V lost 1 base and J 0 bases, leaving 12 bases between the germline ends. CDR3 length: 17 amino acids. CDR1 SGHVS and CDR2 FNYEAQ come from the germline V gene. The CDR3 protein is CASSLGLPATTNEKLFF. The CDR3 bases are TGTGCCAGCAGCTTAGGACTGCCGGCTACAACTAATGAAAAACTGTTTTTT.

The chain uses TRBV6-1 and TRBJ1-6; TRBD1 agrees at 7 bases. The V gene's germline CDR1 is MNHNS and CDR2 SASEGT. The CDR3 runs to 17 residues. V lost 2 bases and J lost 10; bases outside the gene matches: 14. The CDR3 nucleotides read TGTGCCAGCAGTGAATGGGCAGGGGGACCTCTGGGGTCACCCCTCCACTTT. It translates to CASSEWAGGPLGSPLHF.